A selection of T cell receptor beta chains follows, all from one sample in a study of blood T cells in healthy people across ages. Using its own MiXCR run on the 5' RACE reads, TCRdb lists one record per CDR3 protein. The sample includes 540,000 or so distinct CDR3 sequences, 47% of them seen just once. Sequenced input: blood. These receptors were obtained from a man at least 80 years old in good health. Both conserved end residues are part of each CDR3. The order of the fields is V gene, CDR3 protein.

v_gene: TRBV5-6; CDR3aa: CASSRRGRVDQPQHF
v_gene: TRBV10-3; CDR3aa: CAIRRDSGANVLTF
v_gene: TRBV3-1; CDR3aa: CASSPNPSGSYEQYF
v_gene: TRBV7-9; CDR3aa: CASSAGTVRFF
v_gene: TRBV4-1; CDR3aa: CASSHEVRRTEAFF
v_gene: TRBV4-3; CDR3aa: CASSQDLISYGYTF
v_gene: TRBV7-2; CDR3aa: CASSLGLGGRDYGYTF
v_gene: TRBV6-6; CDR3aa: CASGELTGVGGYTF
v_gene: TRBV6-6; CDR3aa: CASSYPGTSSGEQFF
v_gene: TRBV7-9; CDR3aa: CASSLGRGGLARSDTQYF
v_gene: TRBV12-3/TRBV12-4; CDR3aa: CASSHRTGGGEQYF
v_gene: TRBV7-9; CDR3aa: CASSLGTVNTEAFF
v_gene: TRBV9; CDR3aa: CASSVVGTGRDTGELFF
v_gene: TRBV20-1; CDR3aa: CSAKGAGANTGELFF
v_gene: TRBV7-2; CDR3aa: CASSLRETSYNEQFF
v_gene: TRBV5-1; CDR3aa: CASTSIPQETQYF
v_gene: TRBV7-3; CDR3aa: CASSWTGNSPLHF
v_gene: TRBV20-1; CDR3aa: CSARAGGAGNSPLHF
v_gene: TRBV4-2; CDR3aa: CASSQDAVAGVSYEQYF
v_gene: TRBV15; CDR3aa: CATSRDLGSNTGELFF
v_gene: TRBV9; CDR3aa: CASSVGPGGSDTQYF
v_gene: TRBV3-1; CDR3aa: CASSHFLRAGALNEQFF
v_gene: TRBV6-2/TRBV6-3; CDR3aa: CASSPTNNEQFF
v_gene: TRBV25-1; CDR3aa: CASRAVGDYEQYF
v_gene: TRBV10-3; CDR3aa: CAITPDRGEQYF
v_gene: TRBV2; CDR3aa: CASKTRPTGQPQHF
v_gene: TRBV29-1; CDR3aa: CSVIGDSYEQYF
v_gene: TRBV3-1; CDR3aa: CASSATRAGEIKFF
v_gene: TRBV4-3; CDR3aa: CASSQDLGTGGRNTEAFF
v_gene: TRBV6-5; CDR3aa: CASSPALEHSPLHF
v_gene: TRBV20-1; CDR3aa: CSAGDVTGYNEQFF
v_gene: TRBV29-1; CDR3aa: CSTSDRGFNNEQFF
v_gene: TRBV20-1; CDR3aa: CSAGSLGYGYTF
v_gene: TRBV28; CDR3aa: CASSLLSGSSYNEQFF
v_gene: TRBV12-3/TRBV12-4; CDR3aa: CASSFVRTSVKDTQYF
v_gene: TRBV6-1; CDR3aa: CASRGLGTGRLGYTF
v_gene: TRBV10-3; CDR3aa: CAISEGQGSGYTF
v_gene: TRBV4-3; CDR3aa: CASSHLTGLEIYEQYF
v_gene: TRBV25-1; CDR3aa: CASRDTGLAGKQFF
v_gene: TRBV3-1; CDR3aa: CASSLLGLLETQYF
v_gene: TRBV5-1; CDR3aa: CASSVDSGEQYF
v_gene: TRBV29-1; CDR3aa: CSVARTVQETQYF
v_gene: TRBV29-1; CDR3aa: CSVGGNQPQHF
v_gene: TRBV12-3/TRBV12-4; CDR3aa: CASSFYRAPWEQYF
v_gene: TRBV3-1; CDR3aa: CASSQSIGRGITYGYTF
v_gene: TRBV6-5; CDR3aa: CASSYRTGPIGGEAFF
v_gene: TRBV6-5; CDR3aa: CASSYGGRGFRNSPLHF
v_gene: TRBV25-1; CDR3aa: CASRVPGLAGETQYF
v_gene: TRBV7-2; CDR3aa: CASSLGIQGPYEQYF
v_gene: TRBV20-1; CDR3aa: CSARQPVPGTDTQYF
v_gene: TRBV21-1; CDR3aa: CASSKEAETQYF
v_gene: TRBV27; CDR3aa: CASSPRDREVYGYTF
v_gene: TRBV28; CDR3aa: CASRSLNQPQHF
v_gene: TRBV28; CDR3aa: CASSQDSNYGYTF